This T cell receptor (beta chain) emerged from a study of blood T cell repertoires in COVID-19. Study overall: Whether acute or convalescent, the COVID-19 samples came from the United States, Italy and Spain.

Clones were read by immunoSEQ multiplex PCR, and TCRdb kept only the in-frame ones, dropping some. The sample has 250,000 to 300,000 clones, about nine tenths seen once. V trimming: 5 bases; J trimming: 1 base; junction bases outside the gene matches: 10. Germline-derived CDR1 and CDR2 are LNHDA and SQIVND (reference sequence). The CDR3 contains 19 residues. V and J are TRBV19 and TRBJ2-6; 11 bases match TRBD1. Sequenced input: peripheral blood. The TCR comes from a young woman who had recovered from COVID-19. In nucleotides, the CDR3 is TGTGCCAGTAGTTCCCTTCCGGGACAGGGGGGGTCTGGGGCCAACGTCCTGACTTTC. Its protein is CASSSLPGQGGSGANVLTF.